Listed below are T cell receptor beta chains from one sample, sequenced in a study of blood T cell repertoires in COVID-19. Here immunoSEQ multiplex PCR was the method, and the copy in TCRdb shows in-frame clones only, minus some. Of roughly 280,000 clones listed, roughly 89% are singletons. Source material: PBMCs or T cells enriched from blood (not recorded which). The receptors derive from a woman aged 55-69 years who had recovered from COVID-19. The CDR3 runs from the conserved cysteine through the conserved F or W. D genes are given only for firm matches. Clone size is not always given. Where it is, it says once, few, many or a class for expanded clones.

J	size	D	V	DNA	CDR3
TRBJ2-7	.	.	TRBV20-1	TGCAGTGCAGCGACTGGTTACGAGCAGTACTTC	CSAATGYEQYF
TRBJ1-1	.	TRBD1	TRBV27	TGTGCCAGCAGTCCGACAGGGACTGAAGCTTTCTTT	CASSPTGTEAFF
TRBJ1-5	.	.	TRBV15	TGTGCCACCAGCAGAGATAGAGCCGGCAATCAGCCCCAGCATTTT	CATSRDRAGNQPQHF
TRBJ2-6	.	.	TRBV7-3	TGTGCCAGCAGCCTCCCCGGGGCCAACGTCCTGACTTTC	CASSLPGANVLTF
TRBJ2-1	.	.	TRBV7-3	TGTGCCAGCAGCCCTAAATGGGGACAAGCGAACAATGAGCAGTTCTTC	CASSPKWGQANNEQFF
TRBJ1-6	few	.	TRBV4-2	TGTGCCAGCAGCCAAACCACAGGGTTAGGGAATTCACCCCTCCACTTT	CASSQTTGLGNSPLHF
TRBJ1-4	few	TRBD1	TRBV6-5	TGTGCCAGCACTACAGGGGCCTTTAATGAAAAACTGTTTTTT	CASTTGAFNEKLFF
TRBJ1-1	.	.	TRBV27	TGTGCCAGCAGTAGCCCGGGACACCCCAGTCAAGCTTTCTTT	CASSSPGHPSQAFF
TRBJ2-7	.	.	TRBV5-1	TGCGCCAGCAAGGGGGAGGGCGAGCAGTACTTC	CASKGEGEQYF
TRBJ2-1	.	.	TRBV18	TGTGCCAGCTCACCAGGTTTTGGCACCTCCAATGGTGAGCAGTTCTTC	CASSPGFGTSNGEQFF
TRBJ2-5	.	TRBD1	TRBV28	TGTGCCAGCAGCCTCAGGACAGGGGGAGAGACCCAGTACTTC	CASSLRTGGETQYF
TRBJ2-1	.	.	TRBV27	TGTGCCAGCAGTTTAATTGGGGGGGCAACAAATGAGCAGTTCTTC	CASSLIGGATNEQFF
TRBJ2-5	.	.	TRBV27	TGTGCCACAGGGGGGCCAGAGACCCAGTACTTC	CATGGPETQYF
TRBJ1-5	.	.	TRBV7-8	TGTGCCAGCAGCTTAGGAGTAACAGGCCAGATGCCCCAGCATTTT	CASSLGVTGQMPQHF
TRBJ1-1	.	.	TRBV12-3/TRBV12-4	TGTGCCAGCGGGCAGGGCCCGAACACTGAAGCTTTCTTT	CASGQGPNTEAFF
TRBJ2-2	.	.	TRBV5-6	TGTGCCAGCAGCTCCGGCACCGGGGAGCTGTTTTTT	CASSSGTGELFF
TRBJ2-4	.	.	TRBV7-9	TGTGCCAGCAGCTTGGGGCAGGGGCTAGCCAAAAACATTCAGTACTTC	CASSLGQGLAKNIQYF
TRBJ1-5	.	.	TRBV21-1	TGTGCCAGCAGCACCCAAGATGGAGGCGGACGCAATCAGCCCCAGCATTTT	CASSTQDGGGRNQPQHF
TRBJ2-2	.	.	TRBV2	TGTGCCAGCGGACAGTCAATTGACACCGGGGAGCTGTTTTTT	CASGQSIDTGELFF
TRBJ2-1	.	.	TRBV5-1	TGCGCCAGCAGCAGGGGACTGACTCCGGGGGAAGAGCAGTTCTTC	CASSRGLTPGEEQFF
TRBJ2-7	.	.	TRBV3-1/TRBV3-2	TGTGCCAGCAGCCACCTGGACAGGCAGTACTTC	CASSHLDRQYF
TRBJ2-7	many	.	TRBV5-1	TGCGCCAGCAAACCGGGACTCGCATCCTACGAGCAGTACTTC	CASKPGLASYEQYF
TRBJ2-3	.	TRBD2	TRBV4-1	TGCGCCAGCAGCCAAGATGGGGGGGGATCGGGAACAGATACGCAGTATTTT	CASSQDGGGSGTDTQYF
TRBJ1-1	.	.	TRBV29-1	TGCAGCGTCGCCACAGGGTCCCGTGAAGCTTTCTTT	CSVATGSREAFF
TRBJ2-5	.	.	TRBV28	TGTGCCAGCAGTCGATTTGGGGGGGAGACCCAGTACTTC	CASSRFGGETQYF
TRBJ2-1	.	TRBD2	TRBV6-6	TGTGCCAGCAGTTACGCGGGGGGCCGGGGGAATGAGCAGTTCTTC	CASSYAGGRGNEQFF
TRBJ2-1	.	TRBD2	TRBV5-1	TGCGCCAGCAGCCGGACTAGCGGGAGTTACAATGAGCAGTTCTTC	CASSRTSGSYNEQFF
TRBJ2-1	.	TRBD2	TRBV5-5	TGTGCCAGCAGCATACTAGCGGGAGCCTACAATGAGCAGTTCTTC	CASSILAGAYNEQFF
TRBJ2-7	.	.	TRBV20-1	TGCAGTGCTAGTAGTGGGCACGAGCAGTACTTC	CSASSGHEQYF
TRBJ2-2	.	.	TRBV7-9	TGTGCCAGCAGCTTATTGCGGGGAGCCGACACCGGGGAGCTGTTTTTT	CASSLLRGADTGELFF
TRBJ2-7	.	.	TRBV11-3	TGTGCCAGCAGCTTGGCGGGTAATGTCAACGAGCAGTACTTC	CASSLAGNVNEQYF
TRBJ1-4	.	TRBD1	TRBV3-1/TRBV3-2	TGTGCCAGCAGCCCCCGTGGACAGGGAGGAGGCTCTAATGAAAAACTGTTTTTT	CASSPRGQGGGSNEKLFF
TRBJ1-2	.	.	TRBV28	TGTGCCAGCAGTTTATCGTACACAATTAACTATGGCTACACCTTC	CASSLSYTINYGYTF
TRBJ1-1	.	.	TRBV5-1	TGCGCCAGCAGCTTGGGGGGGCGCGGTGAAGCTTTCTTT	CASSLGGRGEAFF
TRBJ1-1	.	.	TRBV19	TGTGCCAGTAGTATTGGGCTAACTGAAGCTTTCTTT	CASSIGLTEAFF
TRBJ1-6	.	.	TRBV11-3	TGTGCCAGCAGCTCCGGGGTGGCGAATTCACCCCTCCACTTT	CASSSGVANSPLHF
TRBJ1-2	.	.	TRBV10-2	TGCGCCAGCAGCACATCGAATGGCTACACCTTC	CASSTSNGYTF
TRBJ1-1	once	.	TRBV15	TGTGCCACCAGCTCCCACGGTGGCACTGAAGCTTTCTTT	CATSSHGGTEAFF
TRBJ2-7	.	.	TRBV10-3	TGTGCCATCCATCCTGGACCGAGTAGCGGCCACGAGCAGTACTTC	CAIHPGPSSGHEQYF
TRBJ1-4	once	.	TRBV30	TGTGCCTGGAGTGTACGGCCCGGGGAAAAACTGTTTTTT	CAWSVRPGEKLFF
TRBJ2-7	.	.	TRBV27	TGTGCCAGCAGTTTAGTATTAGGCCAGGGCGAGCAGTACTTC	CASSLVLGQGEQYF
TRBJ1-1	.	.	TRBV9	TGTGCCAGCAGCGTCCAGGGAAACACTGAAGCTTTCTTT	CASSVQGNTEAFF
TRBJ1-5	.	.	TRBV4-1	TGCGCCAGCAGCCAGGGGGGAGCCCAGCCCCAGCATTTT	CASSQGGAQPQHF
TRBJ1-3	.	.	TRBV19	TGTGCCAGTAGTCCACAGGGAACCGGAAACACCATATATTTT	CASSPQGTGNTIYF
TRBJ2-5	.	.	TRBV4-1	TGCGCCAGCAGCCAACAAGCCCCCGGCGGAGAGACCCAGTACTTC	CASSQQAPGGETQYF
TRBJ1-5	.	.	TRBV28	TGTGCCAGCAGTTTCTCATCACAGGGCAATCAGCCCCAGCATTTT	CASSFSSQGNQPQHF
TRBJ2-3	once	.	TRBV4-1	TGCGCCAGCAGTAAACGGGACAACACGAGGTATTTT	CASSKRDNTRYF
TRBJ2-7	.	TRBD1	TRBV28	TGTGCCAGCATTGCCCTAGGGACAGGGGGCTACGAGCAGTACTTC	CASIALGTGGYEQYF